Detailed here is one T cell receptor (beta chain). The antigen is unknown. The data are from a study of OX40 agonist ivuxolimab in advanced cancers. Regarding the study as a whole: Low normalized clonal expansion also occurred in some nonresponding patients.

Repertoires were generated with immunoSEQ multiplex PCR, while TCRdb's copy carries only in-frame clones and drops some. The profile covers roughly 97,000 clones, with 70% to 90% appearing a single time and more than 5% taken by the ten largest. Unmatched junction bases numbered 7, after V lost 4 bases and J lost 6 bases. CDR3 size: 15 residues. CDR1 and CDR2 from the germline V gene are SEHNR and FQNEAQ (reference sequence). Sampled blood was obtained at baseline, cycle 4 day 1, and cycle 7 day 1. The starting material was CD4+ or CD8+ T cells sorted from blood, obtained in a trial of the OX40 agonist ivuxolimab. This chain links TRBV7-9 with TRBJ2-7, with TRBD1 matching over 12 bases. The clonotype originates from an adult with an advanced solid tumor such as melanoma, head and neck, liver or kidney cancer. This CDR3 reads CASSSPGQGAPEQYF. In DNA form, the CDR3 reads TGTGCCAGCAGCTCACCGGGACAGGGGGCGCCCGAGCAGTACTTC.